These 30 T cell receptor beta chains share one sample of origin, sequenced in a study of blood T cell repertoires in COVID-19. The table came from immunoSEQ multiplex PCR; TCRdb's copy has only in-frame clones and leaves some out. The table records about 300,000 clones, more than 85% of them present only once. The specimen was peripheral blood. The receptors originated from a man between 65 and 79 years old with acute or convalescent COVID-19.

This chain uses TRBV20-1 with TRBJ2-6, with D uncertain. The CDR3 totals 14 residues. CDR1 DFQATT and CDR2 SNEGSKA come from the germline V gene (reference sequence). Trimming removed 3 bases from V and 0 bases from J, with 6 bases in between. CDR3 DNA: TGCAGTGCTAGTCGGAGCTCTGGGGCCAACGTCCTGACTTTC. It specifies CSASRSSGANVLTF.

The V and J genes are TRBV12-3 or TRBV12-4 and TRBJ2-1; 8 bases agree with TRBD2. With 8 bases clipped from V and 5 bases from J, the junction kept 5 bases outside the gene matches. The length of the CDR3 is 13 residues. The CDR3 region is CASSRTSNNEQFF. The DNA of the CDR3 is TGTGCCAGCTCGAGGACTAGCAACAATGAGCAGTTCTTC.

J is TRBJ2-1 and V is TRBV7-2, with 9 bases fitting TRBD2. The CDR3 has 14 residues. Trimming at V came to 1 base and at J to 7 bases, leaving 2 bases not matched to a gene. Germline loops: CDR1 SGHTA, CDR2 FQGNSA. The CDR3 region is CASSLGGLANEQFF. The CDR3 coding sequence is TGTGCCAGCAGCTTAGGGGGACTAGCAAATGAGCAGTTCTTC. Combining the CDR3 with reference TRBV7-2 and TRBJ2-1 gives the whole variable domain GAGVSQSPSNKVTEKGKDVELRCDPISGHTALYWYRQSLGQGLEFLIYFQGNSAPDKSGLPSDRFSAERTGGSVSTLTIQRTQQEDSAVYLCASSLGGLANEQFFGPGTRLTVL.

This chain joins TRBV4-3 and TRBJ2-3; TRBD2 might be the D (5 bases). The CDR3 has 15 amino acids. The V gene's germline CDR1 is LGHNA and CDR2 YSLEER. Trimming left V 0 bases short and J 2 bases short, with 9 bases between. CDR3 DNA sequence: TGCGCCAGCAGCCAAGAGGCGCGGGTCACAGATACGCAGTATTTT. It translates to CASSQEARVTDTQYF.

The chain couples TRBV6-1 to TRBJ2-1, with 9 positions matching TRBD2. Germline CDR1 reads MNHNS; CDR2 reads SASEGT. The CDR3 is 15 residues long. V shed 3 bases, J shed 6 bases, and the junction held 6 bases outside the gene matches. The CDR3 here is CASSEVSGGLNEQFF. The CDR3 bases are TGTGCCAGCAGTGAGGTTAGCGGGGGACTCAATGAGCAGTTCTTC.

V is TRBV5-1 and J is TRBJ2-1, with D hard to call. The CDR3 runs 14 residues. Germline CDR1 SGHRS, CDR2 YFSETQ. V was trimmed by 4 bases and J by 0 bases, leaving 8 bases between them. The CDR3, as DNA: TGCGCCAGCAGCCCTTCCAGCTCCTACAATGAGCAGTTCTTC. It encodes CASSPSSSYNEQFF.

The sample holds one count of this clone. This sequence joins TRBV21-1 and TRBJ2-1; the table's D call, TRBD2, was not checked against the DNA. TRBV21-1 corresponds to a pseudogene. The CDR3 spans 11 residues. As DNA, the CDR3 is TGTGCCAGCAGCGCTCCTAAGGAGCAGTTCTTC. Residues: CASSAPKEQFF.

The rearrangement links TRBV10-3 to TRBJ1-2; tentative D call: TRBD1 (5 bases). The CDR3 loop spans 14 amino acids. Deletions cut 0 bases from V and 7 bases from J, with 12 bases between. The germline V gene encodes CDR1 ENHRY and CDR2 SYGVKD. The CDR3 sequence: CAISESQGLGGYTF. CDR3 DNA: TGTGCCATCAGTGAGTCCCAGGGCCTGGGTGGCTACACCTTC.

The CDR3: CVRSLADRGSYNEQFF. CDR3 nucleotides: TGTGTCAGAAGCTTAGCGGACAGGGGTTCCTACAATGAGCAGTTCTTC. The rearrangement joins TRBV7-5 to TRBJ2-1; the table's D call, TRBD1, was not checked against the DNA. TRBV7-5 is labeled a pseudogene. The CDR3 spans 16 residues.

This chain uses TRBV29-1 with TRBJ2-5, with D possibly being TRBD2 (6 bases). This CDR3 has 13 residues. CDR1 is SQVTM and CDR2 is ANQGSEA in the germline V gene. Trimming took off 4 bases at V and 2 bases at J, with 11 bases between the two ends. The CDR3 DNA follows: TGCAGCGTTGGTGGAGGGATGCAAGAGACCCAGTACTTC. Translation gives CSVGGGMQETQYF. The whole variable domain, remainder taken from reference TRBV29-1 and TRBJ2-5, is SAVISQKPSRDICQRGTSLTIQCQVDSQVTMMFWYRQQPGQSLTLIATANQGSEATYESGFVIDKFPISRPNLTFSTLTVSNMSPEDSSIYLCSVGGGMQETQYFGPGTRLLVL.

This clone was counted a single time. V usage is TRBV24-1 and J usage is TRBJ2-2, with D perhaps matching TRBD1 (6 bases). Germline-derived CDR1 and CDR2 are KGHDR and SFDVKD. V shed 2 bases and J shed 2 bases, with 11 bases lying between them. The CDR3 runs to 16 residues. The CDR3 reads CATSDWSGANTGELFF. The CDR3 region has the DNA TGTGCCACCAGTGATTGGTCAGGGGCTAACACCGGGGAGCTGTTTTTT.

In this sample, this clone turned up once. In DNA, the CDR3 is TGTGCCACCAGCACAGGGACCAGGGGTTCGCAAGAGACCCAGTACTTC. It yields the protein CATSTGTRGSQETQYF. The chain employs TRBV15 and TRBJ2-5; TRBD1 is a possible D gene (6 bases). Germline CDR1 reads LNHNV; CDR2 reads YYDKDF (reference sequence). CDR3 size: 16 residues. The germline V and J ends were trimmed by 4 bases and 2 bases, with 17 bases remaining between them.

The chain employs TRBV7-2 and TRBJ2-1, with TRBD2 identical over 8 bases. Germline CDR1 reads SGHTA; CDR2 reads FQGNSA. V dropped 2 bases and J dropped 9; count of bases not matched to a gene: 9. The CDR3 runs to 15 residues. The CDR3 DNA is TGTGCCAGCAGCTTATTGGCGGGGGGCAGGGGTGAGCAGTTCTTC. Encoded protein: CASSLLAGGRGEQFF.

This chain connects TRBV19 to TRBJ1-3, with D uncertain. Trimming stripped 0 bases from V and 0 bases from J, with 9 bases between. The CDR3 spans 16 residues. Germline CDR1 is LNHDA and CDR2 is SQIVND (reference sequence). The CDR3 nucleotides are TGTGCCAGTAGTATAGATCCGGGGTTCTCTGGAAACACCATATATTTT. As protein: CASSIDPGFSGNTIYF.

This clone occurred once. The chain recombines TRBV20-1 with TRBJ1-5, with D maybe TRBD1 (6 bases). The germline V gene encodes CDR1 DFQATT and CDR2 SNEGSKA (reference sequence). The CDR3 is 13 amino acids. The V and J ends lost 6 bases and 8 bases respectively, with 17 bases between them. The CDR3: CSASGGGREPQHF. The CDR3 bases are TGCAGTGCCAGTGGGGGGGGCAGGGAGCCCCAGCATTTT.

CDR3 in DNA: TGTGCCAGCTCACCACTGACAATTGCGAACACTGAAGCTTTCTTT. This translates into CASSPLTIANTEAFF. This rearrangement joins TRBV18 to TRBJ1-1, with D unclear. The V gene's germline CDR1 is KGHSH and CDR2 LQKENI. CDR3 length: 15 amino acids. V shed 1 base and J shed 1 base, with 10 bases lying between them.

This clone turned up a few times. The rearrangement uses TRBV24-1 and TRBJ2-2; a weak D match, TRBD2 (5 bases). Germline CDR1 and CDR2: KGHDR and SFDVKD. The V gene lost 4 bases and the J gene lost 7 bases, with 12 bases spanning the gap. The CDR3 contains 14 residues. As DNA, the CDR3 is TGTGCCACCAGTGACGGCAGCGGTTACGGGGAGCTGTTTTTT. Translation: CATSDGSGYGELFF.

The genes are TRBV7-9 and TRBJ2-7; tentatively, D is TRBD2 (7 bases). The V gene lost 0 bases and the J gene lost 5 bases, with 17 bases spanning the gap. This CDR3 is 16 amino acids long. CDR1 SEHNR and CDR2 FQNEAQ come from the germline V gene (reference sequence). The CDR3 nucleotides read TGTGCCAGCAGCTTAGCGGGGGGGCGGGAGCGAGACGAGCAGTACTTC. It translates to CASSLAGGRERDEQYF.

The chain recombines TRBV27 with TRBJ1-6; D gene uncertain. The V end lost 4 bases, the J end lost 8 bases, and 9 bases lay between the germline ends. This CDR3 contains 13 residues. CDR1 and CDR2 (germline): MNHEY, SMNVEV (reference sequence). In DNA form, the CDR3 reads TGTGCCAGCAGTTCCTGGTCAGATTCACCCCTCCACTTT. The encoded protein is CASSSWSDSPLHF.

The chain recombines TRBV6-5 with TRBJ2-2, with 11 bases matching TRBD1. With 7 bases clipped from V and 4 bases from J, the junction kept 5 bases outside the gene matches. The CDR3 is 15 amino acids. Per the germline V gene, CDR1 is MNHEY and CDR2 is SVGAGI. CDR3: CASMDRGHVTGELFF. DNA for the CDR3: TGTGCCAGCATGGACAGGGGGCATGTCACCGGGGAGCTGTTTTTT.

V usage is TRBV18 and J usage is TRBJ1-4, with 8 bases fitting TRBD1. This CDR3 has 15 amino acids. The J segment lost 7 bases and the V segment lost 4 bases, leaving 8 bases of the junction unmatched. Germline V gives CDR1 KGHSH, CDR2 LQKENI. The CDR3 sequence: CASSQHTGGSEKLFF. The CDR3 DNA sequence: TGTGCCAGCTCACAACACACAGGGGGATCTGAAAAACTGTTTTTT.

The V and J genes are TRBV27 and TRBJ2-7, with D maybe TRBD1 (6 bases). CDR1 is MNHEY and CDR2 is SMNVEV in the germline V gene (reference sequence). V was shortened by 2 bases and J by 2 bases, with 13 bases between the two germline ends. There are 15 residues in the CDR3. The CDR3 DNA sequence: TGTGCCAGCAGTTTACGTGGGGGCCTTCCCTACGAGCAGTACTTC. This sequence encodes CASSLRGGLPYEQYF.

The V call is TRBV6-5, the J call TRBJ2-1, with D unresolved. Germline V gene lookup returns CDR1 MNHEY and CDR2 SVGAGI. The CDR3 contains 13 residues. V lost 4 bases and J 5 bases, leaving 9 bases between the germline ends. The CDR3: CASSSATHNEQFF. The CDR3 bases are TGTGCCAGCAGTTCCGCTACCCACAATGAGCAGTTCTTC.

This sequence joins TRBV7-2 and TRBJ1-5; maybe TRBD1 (5 bases). The CDR3 spans 16 residues. From germline, CDR1 is SGHTA and CDR2 FQGNSA. V lost 1 base, J lost 2 bases, and 12 bases lay in between. The CDR3 nucleotides are TGTGCCAGCAGCTTAGGGGGGAGGATGGGCAATCAGCCCCAGCATTTT. This translates into CASSLGGRMGNQPQHF.

The chain couples TRBV18 to TRBJ2-3; D perhaps matches TRBD2 (6 bases). Trimming pared 2 bases from V and 8 bases from J, leaving 17 bases between. The CDR3 spans 15 residues. Germline CDR1 is KGHSH and CDR2 is LQKENI. The CDR3, as DNA: TGTGCCAGCTCACCAGCCGCGGGGTCCCAGGGTACGCAGTATTTT. Translating it yields CASSPAAGSQGTQYF.

A few counts support this clone. The chain carries TRBV30 and TRBJ2-7; D is ambiguous. Germline lookup yields CDR1 GTSNPN and CDR2 SVGIG (reference sequence). V gave up 1 base and J gave up 6 bases, with 10 bases separating them. The CDR3 sequence is 12 residues long. CDR3: CAWSEQFSEQYF. The CDR3 bases are TGTGCCTGGAGTGAACAATTCAGCGAGCAGTACTTC. The full variable domain, completed using reference TRBV30 and TRBJ2-7, is SQTIHQWPATLVQPVGSPLSLECTVEGTSNPNLYWYRQAAGRGLQLLFYSVGIGQISSEVPQNLSASRPQDRQFILSSKKLLLSDSGFYLCAWSEQFSEQYFGPGTRLTVT.

The sample holds one count of this clone. The chain joins TRBV5-1 to TRBJ1-1; 8 nucleotides align to TRBD1. Per germline, CDR1 SGHRS and CDR2 YFSETQ. The trim removed 0 bases at V and 4 bases at J, leaving 8 bases unmatched. This CDR3 is 16 amino acids long. As DNA, the CDR3 is TGCGCCAGCAGCTTGGGTATCCAGGGGGCTGGCACTGAAGCTTTCTTT. Its protein is CASSLGIQGAGTEAFF.

This chain joins TRBV4-2 and TRBJ1-2, with 8 bases aligning to TRBD1. Germline CDR1 and CDR2: LGHNA and YNFKEQ. V gave up 1 base and J gave up 4 bases; unmatched junction bases: 17. CDR3 length: 19 amino acids. CDR3 DNA sequence: TGTGCCAGCAGCCAAGTCTGGGGGACAGGATCGATTGGGGGCTATGGCTACACCTTC. Translating gives CASSQVWGTGSIGGYGYTF.

This clone was recorded a few times. The rearrangement links TRBV5-1 to TRBJ1-1; 10 nucleotides align to TRBD1. Germline V CDR1 and CDR2: SGHRS, YFSETQ. V dropped 0 bases and J dropped 3; count of bases not matched to a gene: 11. The CDR3 loop spans 18 amino acids. CDR3 nucleotide sequence: TGCGCCAGCAGCTTGGAACCGGGACAGGGGATCGGGTACACTGAAGCTTTCTTT. Translation: CASSLEPGQGIGYTEAFF.

This clone has a handful of counts. The V and J genes are TRBV19 and TRBJ1-1, with TRBD1 identical over 8 bases. CDR1 is LNHDA, CDR2 SQIVND, per germline (reference sequence). The length of the CDR3 is 15 residues. V dropped 7 bases and J dropped 1; count of bases not matched to a gene: 8. The CDR3 loop is CASIPGGFGNTEAFF. The CDR3 nucleotides read TGTGCCAGTATCCCAGGGGGCTTCGGGAACACTGAAGCTTTCTTT.